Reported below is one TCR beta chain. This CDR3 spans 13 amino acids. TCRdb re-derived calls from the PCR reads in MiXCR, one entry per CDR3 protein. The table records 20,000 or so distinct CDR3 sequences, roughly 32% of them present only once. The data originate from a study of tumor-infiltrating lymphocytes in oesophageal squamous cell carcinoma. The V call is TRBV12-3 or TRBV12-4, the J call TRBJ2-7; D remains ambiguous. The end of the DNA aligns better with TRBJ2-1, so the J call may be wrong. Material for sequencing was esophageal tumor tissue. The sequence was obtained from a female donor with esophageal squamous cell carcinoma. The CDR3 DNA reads TGTGCCAGCAGTTTGGGTTCCTACAATGAGCAGTTCTTC. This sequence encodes CASSLGSYNEQFF.